The source of this T cell receptor beta chain is a study of T cell responses to AZD1222 COVID-19 vaccine. Broader study findings: A mostly white British donor set with more females was recruited, and clonal diversity was possibly underestimated.

CDR1 is LGHNA, CDR2 YSLEER, per germline. The CDR3 spans 14 residues. V was cut by 0 bases and J by 7 bases, with 9 bases left in between. Sequencing was performed with immunoSEQ multiplex PCR; in TCRdb, only in-frame clones are kept and a portion is missing. The repertoire holds over 75,000 clones, with roughly 89% as singletons. In the case of this clone: No antigen is known for it.

V is TRBV4-3 and J is TRBJ2-2; D unclear. The TCR was taken from an adult who received the AZD1222 COVID-19 vaccine. Sequencing used peripheral blood, obtained 28 days after the second AZD1222 dose. CDR3 loop: CASSQDTSGGELFF. CDR3 sequence (DNA): TGCGCCAGCAGCCAAGATACTTCCGGCGGGGAGCTGTTTTTT.